These 32 T cell receptor beta chains were sequenced from one sample in a study of T cells in Graves' hyperthyroidism and ophthalmopathy. TCR beta CDR3 sequences were amplified from RNA transcripts. The primer set for the first-round RT-PCR of the TCR CDR3 was HTBI. TCRdb re-derived calls from the multiplex PCR reads in MiXCR, one entry per CDR3 protein. The table lists 600,000 to 650,000 distinct CDR3 sequences, roughly 15% of them singletons. Sequenced material: blood. The receptors come from a woman aged 25-40 years with Graves' hyperthyroidism.

This clonotype showed up just a few times. The rearrangement joins TRBV6-5 to TRBJ1-3; 8 bases are a match to TRBD1. CDR1 and CDR2 from the germline V gene are MNHEY and SVGAGI. Unmatched junction bases numbered 2, after V lost 4 bases and J lost 0 bases. The CDR3 has 15 residues. CDR3 amino acids: CASSSGQASGNTIYF. The CDR3 DNA reads as TGTGCCAGCAGTTCGGGACAGGCCTCTGGAAACACCATATATTTT.

This clonotype was observed at least ten times. The rearrangement uses TRBV27 and TRBJ1-5; D is possibly TRBD1 (5 bases). The CDR3 contains 15 residues. With 0 bases removed from V and 2 bases from J, the gap between germline ends came to 8 bases. Germline V gene data show CDR1 as MNHEY and CDR2 as SMNVEV (reference sequence). Here the CDR3 DNA reads TGTGCCAGCAGTTTATCGTGGGGGGGCAATCAGCCCCAGCATTTT. Translation: CASSLSWGGNQPQHF.

The V call is TRBV19, the J call TRBJ2-7; D is uncertain. The CDR3 length is 14 residues. Between the trimmed V and J ends, which lost 7 bases and 1 base, there was a span of 14 bases. Per the germline V gene, CDR1 is LNHDA and CDR2 is SQIVND (reference sequence). The CDR3 nucleotides are TGTGCCAGTAAACTGGGATACCTATCCTACGAGCAGTACTTC. This gives the protein CASKLGYLSYEQYF.

The chain employs TRBV9 and TRBJ1-1; D remains ambiguous. The CDR3 has 15 residues. Trimming stripped 0 bases from V and 2 bases from J, with 11 bases between. CDR1 is SGDLS, CDR2 YYNGEE, per germline. CDR3 residues: CASSVVGHFNTEAFF. In DNA form, the CDR3 reads TGTGCCAGCAGCGTAGTAGGGCACTTTAACACTGAAGCTTTCTTT.

This clonotype was picked up a small number of times. The chain recombines TRBV19 with TRBJ1-2; 7 bases line up with TRBD1. Germline V gene lookup returns CDR1 LNHDA and CDR2 SQIVND (reference sequence). Trimming cost V 9 bases and J 7 bases; bases outside gene matches: 2. The CDR3 is 10 amino acids. Here the CDR3 reads CASDRVGYTF. CDR3 bases: TGTGCCAGCGACAGGGTTGGCTACACCTTC.

The table lists this clonotype with many counts. The chain is built from TRBV7-2 and TRBJ2-3, with a tentative D call TRBD2 (6 bases). Trimming cost V 0 bases and J 6 bases, with 16 bases left between them. The CDR3 is 16 amino acids. Germline CDR1 and CDR2: SGHTA and FQGNSA. The CDR3 DNA is TGTGCCAGCAGCTTAGCGGGTACTAGCAGGACGGATACGCAGTATTTT. Amino acids: CASSLAGTSRTDTQYF.

This clonotype was counted many times. V is TRBV29-1 and J is TRBJ1-2, with D unclear. The ends were cut back, 6 bases at V and 5 bases at J, with 10 bases in the middle. The CDR3 covers 11 residues. Germline V lookup: CDR1 SQVTM, CDR2 ANQGSEA. CDR3 in DNA: TGCAGCGTGAGGTCCCCTTATGGCTACACCTTC. It specifies CSVRSPYGYTF.

A single count supports this clonotype. J is TRBJ2-7 and V is TRBV29-1, with 12 bases matching TRBD2. In germline, CDR1 is SQVTM, CDR2 ANQGSEA. Losses at the gene ends were 5 bases for V and 2 bases for J; bases not matched to a gene: 7. This CDR3 region has 15 residues. CDR3 DNA sequence: TGCAGCGTTAAGGGACTAGCGGGTTCTGCCTACGAGCAGTACTTC. It encodes CSVKGLAGSAYEQYF.

This clonotype has at least ten counts. This chain joins TRBV28 and TRBJ1-4; no definite D call. The CDR3 sequence is 15 residues long. Looked up from germline, CDR1 is MDHEN and CDR2 is SYDVKM. Trimming cost V 6 bases and J 7 bases, with 18 bases left between them. The CDR3 loop reads CASSPYMEVGEKLFF. DNA for the CDR3: TGTGCCAGCAGCCCCTATATGGAGGTTGGTGAAAAACTGTTTTTT.

This clonotype was detected many times. This chain connects TRBV18 to TRBJ2-3; weak D call: TRBD1 (6 bases). Germline V gene lookup returns CDR1 KGHSH and CDR2 LQKENI. This CDR3 has 15 amino acids. The germline V and J ends were trimmed by 2 bases and 2 bases, with 11 bases remaining between them. The CDR3 is CASSPFQGTTDTQYF. CDR3 sequence (DNA): TGTGCCAGCTCACCATTCCAGGGGACCACAGATACGCAGTATTTT.

A few counts support this clonotype. This chain links TRBV9 with TRBJ2-3, with TRBD2 identical over 8 bases. The CDR3 runs to 16 residues. The V segment lost 5 bases and the J segment 4 bases; nucleotides outside the gene matches: 12. Germline V lookup: CDR1 SGDLS, CDR2 YYNGEE. CDR3: CASSGGSSGPADTQYF. In DNA, the CDR3 is TGTGCCAGCAGTGGGGGTTCTAGCGGGCCAGCAGATACGCAGTATTTT.

This chain uses TRBV19 with TRBJ1-4; possibly TRBD1 for D (6 bases). Germline CDR1 and CDR2: LNHDA and SQIVND (reference sequence). The CDR3 has 13 amino acids. Trimming removed 6 bases from V and 6 bases from J, with 11 bases in between. CDR3 in DNA: TGTGCCAGTAGGGGGGCCCGGGATGAAAAACTGTTTTTT. This sequence encodes CASRGARDEKLFF.

This clonotype has more than one count but fewer than ten. This sequence joins TRBV4-1 and TRBJ1-1; weak D call: TRBD1 (5 bases). Looked up from germline, CDR1 is MGHRA and CDR2 is YSYEKL. The CDR3 loop spans 13 amino acids. Trimming took 3 bases from V and 7 from J, leaving 12 bases between them. CDR3: CASSHSVDSEAFF. The CDR3 coding sequence is TGCGCCAGCAGCCACTCCGTAGACAGTGAAGCTTTCTTT.

This chain connects TRBV19 to TRBJ2-7; possibly TRBD1 for D (6 bases). V gave up 5 bases and J gave up 7 bases, with 15 bases separating them. Germline loops: CDR1 LNHDA, CDR2 SQIVND (reference sequence). The CDR3 is 13 residues long. CDR3 loop: CASSGDTPWEQYF. Written as DNA, the CDR3 is TGTGCCAGTAGTGGGGACACCCCCTGGGAGCAGTACTTC.

This clonotype was picked up many times. J is TRBJ1-2 and V is TRBV6-1; D not resolved. CDR1 is MNHNS and CDR2 is SASEGT in the germline V gene. There are 12 residues in the CDR3. The ends were cut back, 8 bases at V and 1 base at J, with 8 bases in the middle. The CDR3 reads CASGGSNYGYTF. CDR3 bases: TGTGCCAGCGGCGGCAGTAACTATGGCTACACCTTC.

The table lists this clonotype with many counts. The chain links TRBV7-9 to TRBJ2-5, with D perhaps matching TRBD1 (5 bases). This CDR3 is built from 15 residues. Trimming took 1 base from V and 5 from J, leaving 14 bases between them. Germline lookup yields CDR1 SEHNR and CDR2 FQNEAQ (reference sequence). The CDR3 nucleotides are TGTGCCAGCAGCTTAGAGTCGGTTGGGGCGGAGACCCAGTACTTC. This gives the protein CASSLESVGAETQYF.

The rearrangement uses TRBV4-1 and TRBJ1-2; 10 bases match TRBD1. V lost 4 bases to trimming and J lost 3 bases; unmatched junction nucleotides: 5. This CDR3 is 15 amino acids long. CDR1 is MGHRA, CDR2 YSYEKL, per germline. CDR3 amino acids: CASSPRDRGDYGYTF. CDR3 nucleotides: TGCGCCAGCAGCCCGCGGGACAGGGGAGACTATGGCTACACCTTC.

This clonotype was detected a few times. One end of the junction fails to match germline, which may point to a read error. The chain couples TRBV12-3 or TRBV12-4 to TRBJ1-5; 7 positions agree with TRBD1. This CDR3 contains 13 residues. CDR3 in DNA: TGTGCCAGCAGTAGCAGGGGGGATCAGCCCCGGCATTTT. Translating gives CASSSRGDQPRHF.

The rearrangement links TRBV6-1 to TRBJ2-7; either TRBD1 or TRBD2 may fit D (5 bases each). The CDR3 is made up of 14 amino acids. Germline assignment: CDR1 MNHNS and CDR2 SASEGT. The V gene lost 5 bases and the J gene lost 3 bases, with 14 bases spanning the gap. The CDR3 protein is CASSPGRQDYEQYF. DNA of the CDR3: TGTGCCAGCAGTCCGGGACGCCAGGACTACGAGCAGTACTTC.

The J gene is TRBJ2-2, the V gene TRBV2, with D uncertain. V lost 7 bases and J 7 bases, leaving 22 bases between the germline ends. The CDR3 runs 16 residues. CDR1 is SNHLY, CDR2 FYNNEI, per germline. This chain's CDR3 is CASNMVLERGGGELFF. The CDR3, as DNA: TGTGCCAGCAATATGGTACTGGAACGCGGTGGCGGGGAGCTGTTTTTT.

This clonotype was seen at least ten times. This sequence joins TRBV12-3 or TRBV12-4 and TRBJ2-2; 11 bases match TRBD2. V gave up 1 base and J gave up 3 bases; unmatched junction bases: 7. The CDR3 runs to 18 residues. CDR3 in DNA: TGTGCCAGCAGTTTAGTACTAGCGGGAGCGGGGGACACCGGGGAGCTGTTTTTT. This sequence encodes CASSLVLAGAGDTGELFF.

This clonotype turned up a few times. The chain has TRBV6-1 and TRBJ1-4, with a weak D call TRBD1 (6 bases). The CDR3 runs to 17 residues. Germline V gives CDR1 MNHNS, CDR2 SASEGT. The germline V and J ends were trimmed by 2 bases and 5 bases, with 18 bases remaining between them. The CDR3 region has the DNA TGTGCCAGCAGTGAAAGGGGGTCTGGTCAGGGGAATGAAAAACTGTTTTTT. This encodes CASSERGSGQGNEKLFF.

This clonotype was seen repeatedly, ten times or more. Germline is not matched at one junction end, which may reflect a read error. V usage is TRBV5-1 and J usage is TRBJ1-1, with 12 bases matching TRBD1. From germline, CDR1 is SGHRS and CDR2 YFSETQ. The CDR3 consists of 14 residues. For the CDR3, the DNA is TGTGCCAGCAGTTTGGGACAGGGGGCAACTGAAGCTTTCTTT. This translates into CASSLGQGATEAFF. The variable domain in full, completed from reference TRBV5-1 and TRBJ1-1, reads KAGVTQTPRYLIKTRGQQVTLSCSPISGHRSVSWYQQTPGQGLQFLFEYFSETQRNKGNFPGRFSGRQFSNSRSEMNVSTLELGDSALYLCASSLGQGATEAFFGQGTRLTVV.

Here the CDR3 reads CSATGVRFENQPQHF. The CDR3 DNA reads TGCAGTGCGACCGGGGTGAGGTTTGAGAATCAGCCCCAGCATTTT. The gene calls are TRBV20-1 and TRBJ1-5; D is uncertain. V shed 6 bases and J shed 4 bases, with 19 bases lying between them. From germline, CDR1 is DFQATT and CDR2 SNEGSKA (reference sequence). This CDR3 has 15 amino acids.

In its sample, this clonotype was seen a few times. The chain joins TRBV30 to TRBJ1-6, with D unclear. This CDR3 contains 15 residues. Germline assignment: CDR1 GTSNPN and CDR2 SVGIG (reference sequence). The V end lost 2 bases, the J end lost 2 bases, and 10 bases lay between the germline ends. The CDR3, as DNA: TGTGCCTGGAGTCCTCCGGGCACCTATAATTCACCCCTCCACTTT. This encodes CAWSPPGTYNSPLHF.

In this sample, this clonotype turned up many times. The gene calls are TRBV27 and TRBJ2-7, with D perhaps TRBD2 (5 bases). The CDR3 runs 13 residues. Trimming left V 6 bases short and J 7 bases short, with 16 bases between. CDR1 is MNHEY, CDR2 SMNVEV, per germline (reference sequence). The chain's CDR3 is CASSSWRGSEQYF. The CDR3 nucleotides read TGTGCCAGCAGCTCTTGGCGTGGGAGTGAGCAGTACTTC.

This clonotype was detected ten times or more. The chain has TRBV27 and TRBJ2-7; the match to TRBD1 covers 9 bases. The CDR3 has 15 amino acids. V shed 8 bases and J 4 bases; nucleotides not matched to a gene: 12. The V gene's germline CDR1 is MNHEY and CDR2 SMNVEV (reference sequence). In nucleotides, the CDR3 is TGTGCCAGCTCCGAAGGAACAGGGGGCATATACGAGCAGTACTTC. Protein product: CASSEGTGGIYEQYF.

This clonotype was counted many times. The J gene is TRBJ2-2, the V gene TRBV7-2; no reliable D call. The CDR3 extends over 13 amino acids. The germline V gene has CDR1 SGHTA and CDR2 FQGNSA. V was trimmed by 3 bases and J by 6 bases, leaving 8 bases between them. The CDR3 loop reads CASSFRVAGELFF. DNA for the CDR3: TGTGCCAGCAGCTTTAGGGTGGCCGGGGAGCTGTTTTTT.

The rearrangement uses TRBV11-2 and TRBJ2-2; D call uncertain. The V end lost 1 base, the J end lost 9 bases, and 6 bases lay between the germline ends. Germline V gives CDR1 SGHAT, CDR2 FQNNGV. The CDR3 covers 12 residues. The CDR3 protein is CASSLGSWELFF. The CDR3 DNA sequence: TGTGCCAGCAGCTTAGGTAGTTGGGAGCTGTTTTTT.

This clonotype was seen many times. The chain employs TRBV6-1 and TRBJ1-1; 10 nucleotides align to TRBD1. The CDR3 contains 14 residues. CDR1 is MNHNS and CDR2 is SASEGT in the germline V gene. V lost 5 bases to trimming and J lost 5 bases; unmatched junction nucleotides: 5. Here the CDR3 reads CASSLTGGRTEAFF. The CDR3 DNA reads TGTGCCAGCAGTTTGACAGGGGGCAGGACTGAAGCTTTCTTT.

The gene calls are TRBV5-6 and TRBJ2-3; D is tentatively TRBD1 or TRBD2 (6 bases each). CDR1 SGHDT and CDR2 YYEEEE come from the germline V gene. Trimming took 2 bases from V and 6 from J, leaving 13 bases between them. The CDR3 has 14 residues. As DNA, the CDR3 is TGTGCCAGCAGCTTTGGACGGGGGCGGGATACGCAGTATTTT. The encoded protein is CASSFGRGRDTQYF.

This clonotype was recorded at least ten times. The chain links TRBV20-1 to TRBJ2-5, with D unresolved. Germline V CDR1 and CDR2: DFQATT, SNEGSKA (reference sequence). This CDR3 has 12 residues. V shed 3 bases and J shed 0 bases, with 5 bases lying between them. CDR3 DNA: TGCAGTGCTAGTGGTAACCAAGAGACCCAGTACTTC. Protein sequence: CSASGNQETQYF.